These T cell receptor beta chains were read from a single sample in a study of OX40 agonist ivuxolimab in advanced cancers. The repertoire was sequenced with immunoSEQ multiplex PCR; TCRdb's copy has only in-frame clones and lacks some. The table shows more than 55,000 clones, with about 89% occurring only once. Here the sequenced sample was CD4+ or CD8+ T cells sorted from blood, taken in a trial of the OX40 agonist ivuxolimab. Source of these receptors: an adult with an advanced solid tumor such as melanoma, head and neck, liver or kidney cancer. The CDR3 runs from the conserved cysteine through the conserved F or W. D genes are given only for firm matches. Expanded clones get a size class; other rows say once, few or many, or leave the size out.

d_call: TRBD2; v_call: TRBV9; j_call: TRBJ2-2; clone_size: NA; cdr3_length: 16; cdr3_nt: TGTGCCAGCAGCCTCACTAGCGGGAGTCGGACCGGGGAGCTGTTTTTT; cdr3_aa: CASSLTSGSRTGELFF
d_call: NA; v_call: TRBV19; j_call: TRBJ1-1; clone_size: few; cdr3_length: 12; cdr3_nt: TGTGCCAGTAGTCGGCAGAACACTGAAGCTTTCTTT; cdr3_aa: CASSRQNTEAFF
d_call: NA; v_call: TRBV27; j_call: TRBJ1-5; clone_size: NA; cdr3_length: 15; cdr3_nt: TGTGCCAGCAGCCAAAACAGTTTCTCGAATCAGCCCCAGCATTTT; cdr3_aa: CASSQNSFSNQPQHF
d_call: NA; v_call: TRBV6-5; j_call: TRBJ1-6; clone_size: NA; cdr3_length: 14; cdr3_nt: TGTGCCAGCAGTCTTGGCCTTCATAATTCACCCCTCCACTTT; cdr3_aa: CASSLGLHNSPLHF
d_call: TRBD1; v_call: TRBV9; j_call: TRBJ2-2; clone_size: NA; cdr3_length: 15; cdr3_nt: TGTGCCAGCAGCCCGGGACAGGTCTTCACCGGGGAGCTGTTTTTT; cdr3_aa: CASSPGQVFTGELFF
d_call: NA; v_call: TRBV5-6; j_call: TRBJ2-5; clone_size: NA; cdr3_length: 14; cdr3_nt: TGTGCCAGCAGCTTACAGAGGAGGCAAGAGACCCAGTACTTC; cdr3_aa: CASSLQRRQETQYF
d_call: NA; v_call: TRBV6-5; j_call: TRBJ2-7; clone_size: NA; cdr3_length: 14; cdr3_nt: TGTGCCAGCAGTTACTCGCGGTCCCGCTACGAGCAGTACTTC; cdr3_aa: CASSYSRSRYEQYF
d_call: NA; v_call: TRBV28; j_call: TRBJ2-3; clone_size: NA; cdr3_length: 11; cdr3_nt: TGTGCCAGCAGTTCCACAGATACGCAGTATTTT; cdr3_aa: CASSSTDTQYF
d_call: TRBD2; v_call: TRBV7-6; j_call: TRBJ2-5; clone_size: NA; cdr3_length: 16; cdr3_nt: TGTGCCAGCAGCTTAGGGATAGCGGGACTACAAGAGACCCAGTACTTC; cdr3_aa: CASSLGIAGLQETQYF
d_call: NA; v_call: TRBV28; j_call: TRBJ2-7; clone_size: once; cdr3_length: 13; cdr3_nt: TGTGCCAGCGCATGGGCAGGGGACCTAGGGCAGTACTTC; cdr3_aa: CASAWAGDLGQYF